A selection of T cell receptor beta chains follows, all from one sample in a study of OX40 agonist ivuxolimab in advanced cancers. Clones were sequenced by immunoSEQ multiplex PCR, and TCRdb holds only the in-frame ones, with some missing. The table has approximately 130,000 clones, roughly 91% seen once. The source material was CD4+ or CD8+ T cells sorted from blood, sampled in a trial of the OX40 agonist ivuxolimab. The receptors were gathered from an adult with an advanced solid tumor such as melanoma, head and neck, liver or kidney cancer. CDR3s include the opening cysteine and the closing phenylalanine or tryptophan. D genes are given only for firm matches. The size field is filled for only some rows; it gives once, few, many or a size class.

d_call,clone_size,v_call,j_call,cdr3_aa,cdr3_nt
.,.,TRBV7-2,TRBJ1-3,CASSTLGNTIYF,TGTGCCAGCAGTACTCTTGGAAACACCATATATTTT
.,.,TRBV9,TRBJ1-1,CASSVGALGTEAFF,TGTGCCAGCAGCGTAGGTGCTTTGGGCACTGAAGCTTTCTTT
.,.,TRBV5-8,TRBJ2-7,CASSGYRESWNEQYF,TGTGCCAGCAGCGGCTACCGGGAGTCCTGGAACGAGCAGTACTTC
.,.,TRBV7-2,TRBJ2-4,CASSARAKGPPNIQYF,TGTGCCAGCAGCGCCCGAGCGAAGGGCCCCCCAAACATTCAGTACTTC
.,.,TRBV1,TRBJ2-5,CTSSEYTWIIVDETQYF,TGCACCAGCAGTGAATACACGTGGATCATCGTCGACGAGACCCAGTACTTC
TRBD2,.,TRBV6-5,TRBJ2-3,CASSYSGGETDTQYF,TGTGCCAGCAGTTACTCGGGGGGGGAGACAGATACGCAGTATTTT
TRBD1,.,TRBV25-1,TRBJ1-2,CASSELGQGMNYGYTF,TGTGCCAGCAGTGAATTGGGACAGGGGATGAACTATGGCTACACCTTC
.,.,TRBV7-8,TRBJ2-2,CASPLLASQNTGELFF,TGTGCCAGCCCCCTACTAGCCTCACAGAACACCGGGGAGCTGTTTTTT
.,.,TRBV7-2,TRBJ2-2,CASSLSVRDAGELFF,TGTGCCAGCAGCTTATCGGTCAGGGACGCCGGGGAGCTGTTTTTT
.,.,TRBV7-2,TRBJ2-1,CASSLEGGPNNEQFF,TGTGCCAGCAGCTTAGAAGGGGGACCGAACAATGAGCAGTTCTTC
TRBD1,once,TRBV2,TRBJ2-7,CASSETGDRGEQYF,TGTGCCAGCAGTGAAACAGGGGATCGGGGAGAGCAGTACTTC
.,.,TRBV18,TRBJ2-7,CASSPLYEQYF,TGTGCCAGCTCACCACTCTACGAGCAGTACTTC
.,.,TRBV7-2,TRBJ1-2,CASSLQGSNYGYTF,TGTGCCAGCAGCTTACAGGGTTCTAACTATGGCTACACCTTC
TRBD1,.,TRBV28,TRBJ2-7,CASSRGQARYEQYF,TGTGCCAGCAGTCGCGGACAGGCCCGCTACGAGCAGTACTTC
.,.,TRBV27,TRBJ2-1,CASSPSGVIGEQFF,TGTGCCAGCAGTCCCTCAGGGGTGATAGGTGAGCAGTTCTTC
TRBD1,.,TRBV6-5,TRBJ1-5,CASSPRQGVNQPQHF,TGTGCCAGCAGCCCCAGACAGGGGGTCAATCAGCCCCAGCATTTT
.,.,TRBV7-2,TRBJ2-1,CASSLTPSPEQFF,TGTGCCAGCAGCTTGACCCCAAGCCCCGAGCAGTTCTTC
TRBD1,once,TRBV7-3,TRBJ2-6,CASSLTFPAGGGANVLTF,TGTGCCAGCAGCTTAACCTTCCCGGCAGGGGGTGGGGCCAACGTCCTGACTTTC
TRBD1,.,TRBV6-6,TRBJ1-5,CASRGTGGNSNQPQHF,TGTGCCAGCAGGGGGACAGGGGGAAATAGCAATCAGCCCCAGCATTTT
.,.,TRBV6-5,TRBJ1-1,CASSPNPGQLTEAFF,TGTGCCAGCAGTCCGAATCCGGGACAACTCACTGAAGCTTTCTTT
.,.,TRBV25-1,TRBJ1-1,CASISWLSGDTEAFF,TGTGCCAGCATTTCATGGCTCTCCGGGGACACTGAAGCTTTCTTT
.,few,TRBV7-9,TRBJ1-2,CASSLAVYGYTF,TGTGCCAGCAGCTTAGCTGTTTATGGCTACACCTTC
TRBD1,.,TRBV7-9,TRBJ2-1,CASSSYRGEQFF,TGTGCCAGCAGCTCTTACAGGGGGGAGCAGTTCTTC
TRBD1,.,TRBV10-3,TRBJ1-1,CAISGGTEAFF,TGTGCCATCTCAGGGGGCACTGAAGCTTTCTTT
TRBD1,.,TRBV7-9,TRBJ1-1,CASGRYRGRSTEAFF,TGTGCCAGCGGCCGATACAGGGGGCGGAGTACTGAAGCTTTCTTT
TRBD1,.,TRBV9,TRBJ1-1,CASSVTGQVNTEAFF,TGTGCCAGCAGCGTCACAGGACAGGTGAACACTGAAGCTTTCTTT
.,once,TRBV28,TRBJ2-3,CASGVRSTDTQYF,TGTGCCAGCGGGGTAAGGAGCACAGATACGCAGTATTTT
.,.,TRBV5-5,TRBJ2-7,CASSLSGNTYEQYF,TGTGCCAGCAGCTTGAGTGGGAACACCTACGAGCAGTACTTC
TRBD2,.,TRBV7-8,TRBJ2-1,CASSMGLAGGAYNEQFF,TGTGCCAGCAGTATGGGACTAGCGGGAGGGGCCTACAATGAGCAGTTCTTC
.,once,TRBV5-5,TRBJ1-1,CASSFTGRLNTEAFF,TGTGCCAGCAGCTTTACTGGCAGGCTGAACACTGAAGCTTTCTTT
TRBD1,.,TRBV2,TRBJ2-7,CASSEVEGQGYF,TGTGCCAGCAGTGAAGTAGAGGGACAGGGATACTTC
TRBD1,.,TRBV27,TRBJ2-2,CASTPGTGARGELFF,TGTGCCAGCACTCCGGGCACAGGGGCCCGCGGGGAGCTGTTTTTT
TRBD1,few,TRBV7-2,TRBJ1-6,CASSLYTGGQSPLHF,TGTGCCAGCAGCTTATATACAGGGGGCCAATCACCCCTCCACTTT
TRBD2,.,TRBV5-6,TRBJ2-5,CASSNSGGGETQYF,TGTGCCAGCAGCAATAGCGGGGGAGGGGAGACCCAGTACTTC
TRBD1,.,TRBV7-2,TRBJ1-1,CASSRADRADAFF,TGTGCCAGCAGCCGGGCGGACAGGGCGGATGCTTTCTTT
.,.,TRBV19,TRBJ2-5,CASSILGRTSFQETQYF,TGTGCCAGTAGTATATTGGGACGGACCTCTTTCCAAGAGACCCAGTACTTC
TRBD1,.,TRBV4-1,TRBJ2-2,CASSQADRTGELFF,TGCGCCAGCAGCCAAGCGGACAGGACCGGGGAGCTGTTTTTT
TRBD2,.,TRBV4-3,TRBJ2-5,CASSPRAGFQETQYF,TGCGCCAGCAGCCCGCGAGCGGGATTCCAAGAGACCCAGTACTTC
.,.,TRBV28,TRBJ2-1,CASSERASRVEQFF,TGTGCCAGCAGTGAAAGAGCTAGCAGGGTTGAGCAGTTCTTC
.,.,TRBV7-2,TRBJ1-5,CASSLAVQPQHF,TGTGCCAGCAGCTTAGCGGTTCAGCCCCAGCATTTT
TRBD1,.,TRBV18,TRBJ2-7,CASSPPGQINYEQYF,TGTGCCAGCTCACCACCGGGACAGATCAACTACGAGCAGTACTTC
.,.,TRBV19,TRBJ1-1,CASATRALQAFF,TGTGCCAGTGCTACCCGGGCCCTGCAGGCTTTCTTT
.,.,TRBV19,TRBJ2-7,CASSLGQGGVEQYF,TGTGCCAGTAGCTTAGGTCAGGGTGGAGTCGAGCAGTACTTC
TRBD1,.,TRBV7-2,TRBJ1-1,CASSLTGVTNTEAFF,TGTGCCAGCAGCTTAACAGGGGTTACGAACACTGAAGCTTTCTTT
.,.,TRBV2,TRBJ1-5,CASSSPGGQGGQPQHF,TGTGCCAGCAGTTCCCCGGGGGGGCAGGGAGGGCAGCCCCAGCATTTT
.,.,TRBV7-2,TRBJ1-2,CASSLDPVPGGYTF,TGTGCCAGCAGCTTAGACCCCGTTCCGGGGGGCTACACCTTC
TRBD2,.,TRBV10-3,TRBJ2-3,CAISGTSGGGTQYF,TGTGCCATCAGCGGGACTAGCGGCGGAGGTACGCAGTATTTT
TRBD2,.,TRBV11-3,TRBJ2-2,CASSLERASGRVNTGELFF,TGTGCCAGCAGCTTAGAACGGGCTAGCGGGAGAGTTAACACCGGGGAGCTGTTTTTT
.,.,TRBV11-2,TRBJ2-3,CASSVGQSDTQYF,TGTGCCAGCAGCGTCGGACAATCAGATACGCAGTATTTT
TRBD1,.,TRBV15,TRBJ2-1,CATKGGQGGIWEQFF,TGTGCCACCAAAGGAGGACAGGGTGGAATCTGGGAGCAGTTCTTC
.,.,TRBV6-5,TRBJ1-6,CASSYSRQAPNSPLHF,TGTGCCAGCAGTTACTCCCGGCAGGCACCTAATTCACCCCTCCACTTT
.,.,TRBV28,TRBJ1-4,CASTPGGRGNEKLFF,TGTGCCAGCACCCCCGGAGGGAGGGGTAATGAAAAACTGTTTTTT